Each of the 31 T cell receptor beta chains below was sequenced from the same sample in a study of T-cell memory formation after mild COVID-19. MiXCR, run by TCRdb on the 5' RACE reads, gives a single entry per CDR3 protein. The repertoire consists of around 250,000 distinct CDR3 sequences, with roughly 17% occurring once and the leading ten covering roughly 25%. The sequenced material came from PBMCs or a T cell subset sorted from them (not recorded which). All receptors come from a man aged 18-30 years who had mild COVID-19 (a few samples of this study predate the infection). Cell type and time point are not known.

The V and J genes are TRBV4-3 and TRBJ1-5; D not resolved. V lost 4 bases, J lost 9 bases, and 13 bases lay in between. The germline V gene has CDR1 LGHNA and CDR2 YSLEER. The CDR3 consists of 13 residues. In DNA, the CDR3 is TGCGCCAGCAGCCGCGCCCTCTATCGGCCCCAGCATTTT. This sequence encodes CASSRALYRPQHF.

This clonotype occurred a few times. The chain employs TRBV5-1 and TRBJ2-7; D may match TRBD1 or TRBD2 (6 bases each). The CDR3 spans 17 residues. Looked up from germline, CDR1 is SGHRS and CDR2 is YFSETQ. V was shortened by 4 bases and J by 4 bases, with 24 bases between the two germline ends. The CDR3 is CASSRNAPGGRGYEQYF. CDR3 DNA: TGCGCCAGCAGCCGAAACGCACCCGGGGGCAGAGGATACGAGCAGTACTTC.

This clonotype has a count of ten or more. The chain links TRBV7-9 to TRBJ2-5, with 10 bases identical to TRBD1. The CDR3 spans 16 residues. The J segment lost 2 bases and the V segment lost 5 bases, leaving 8 bases of the junction unmatched. Per germline, CDR1 SEHNR and CDR2 FQNEAQ (reference sequence). CDR3 nucleotides: TGTGCCAGCAGCCTGAGACAGGGGGCCGTACAAGAGACCCAGTACTTC. Translated, it gives CASSLRQGAVQETQYF.

This clonotype has more than one count but fewer than ten. At one end the junction does not follow the germline gene, possibly because of a read error. The V gene is TRBV4-3, the J gene TRBJ2-1; 10 nucleotides match TRBD1. CDR3 length equals 13 residues. CDR1 LGHNA and CDR2 YSLEER come from the germline V gene. The CDR3 sequence: CASSDWTGGLEMF. The CDR3 DNA reads TGCGCCAGCAGCGACTGGACAGGGGGGCTAGAGATGTTC.

This clonotype was observed a handful of times. The genes are TRBV12-3 or TRBV12-4 and TRBJ2-3; TRBD2 matches 9 bases. The CDR3 sequence is 14 residues long. The V gene end was trimmed by 5 bases and the J gene end by 5 bases; junction bases not matched to a gene: 5. The CDR3 bases are TGTGCCAGCAGTACTCGCGGGGGGGGAGATACGCAGTATTTT. Its protein product is CASSTRGGGDTQYF.

This clonotype occurred a few times. CDR3 in amino acids: CSVGGDNEKLFF. The CDR3 DNA sequence: TGCAGCGTTGGGGGAGATAATGAAAAACTGTTTTTT. V and J are TRBV29-1 and TRBJ1-4; no clear D gene. With 4 bases removed from V and 4 bases from J, the gap between germline ends came to 7 bases. The CDR3 is 12 amino acids. Germline CDR1 reads SQVTM; CDR2 reads ANQGSEA.

This clonotype was detected a few times. This chain connects TRBV7-2 to TRBJ2-5, with 7 bases identical to TRBD2. This CDR3 has 15 residues. Germline V lookup: CDR1 SGHTA, CDR2 FQGNSA. The V segment lost 1 base and the J segment 1 base; nucleotides outside the gene matches: 3. CDR3 amino acids: CASSLVSSGQETQYF. The CDR3 DNA reads TGTGCCAGCAGCTTAGTGTCTAGCGGCCAAGAGACCCAGTACTTC. The full variable domain, completed using reference TRBV7-2 and TRBJ2-5, is GAGVSQSPSNKVTEKGKDVELRCDPISGHTALYWYRQSLGQGLEFLIYFQGNSAPDKSGLPSDRFSAERTGGSVSTLTIQRTQQEDSAVYLCASSLVSSGQETQYFGPGTRLLVL.

This clonotype was seen more than once but under ten times. The V and J genes are TRBV7-2 and TRBJ1-2, with D uncertain. The V end was cut by 6 bases, the J end by 0 bases, with 8 bases between. The CDR3 contains 13 residues. Germline CDR1 is SGHTA and CDR2 is FQGNSA. This CDR3 reads CASRPLANYGYTF. The CDR3 DNA is TGTGCCAGCAGGCCCCTAGCTAACTATGGCTACACCTTC.

This clonotype was recorded many times. The CDR3 loop is CASSPQGNTEAFF. CDR3 bases: TGCGCCAGCAGCCCGCAGGGGAACACTGAAGCTTTCTTT. J is TRBJ1-1 and V is TRBV4-3; D possibly corresponds to TRBD1 (5 bases). Germline lookup yields CDR1 LGHNA and CDR2 YSLEER. Trimming pared 4 bases from V and 1 base from J, leaving 7 bases between. The CDR3 sequence is 13 residues long.

In its sample, this clonotype was seen many times. This rearrangement joins TRBV27 to TRBJ2-3; D gene unclear. The germline gives CDR1 MNHEY, CDR2 SMNVEV (reference sequence). Trimming pared 6 bases from V and 2 bases from J, leaving 9 bases between. The CDR3 length is 13 residues. For the CDR3, the DNA is TGTGCCAGCAGCTTCTCCTTCACAGATACGCAGTATTTT. Amino acids: CASSFSFTDTQYF.

The table lists this clonotype with many counts. V gene TRBV7-3 combines with J gene TRBJ2-7; D gene uncertain. Germline V gene data show CDR1 as SGHTA and CDR2 as FQGTGA. Trimming left V 1 base short and J 3 bases short, with 13 bases between. This CDR3 comprises 15 residues. The CDR3 loop reads CASSLNPARIYEQYF. The CDR3 nucleotides read TGTGCCAGCAGCTTAAATCCGGCGCGAATCTACGAGCAGTACTTC.

This clonotype was seen only a few times. V and J are TRBV4-1 and TRBJ1-1, with D perhaps TRBD1 (6 bases). This CDR3 has 14 residues. Germline assignment: CDR1 MGHRA and CDR2 YSYEKL. The ends were cut back, 6 bases at V and 6 bases at J, with 17 bases in the middle. CDR3 residues: CASRQKEGGAEAFF. In DNA, the CDR3 is TGCGCCAGCAGGCAAAAGGAGGGGGGAGCTGAAGCTTTCTTT.

V is TRBV6-5 and J is TRBJ2-3; D gene uncertain. Trimming took 3 bases from V and 6 from J, leaving 19 bases between them. This CDR3 comprises 16 residues. Germline V gene data show CDR1 as MNHEY and CDR2 as SVGAGI. CDR3 bases: TGTGCCAGCAGTTATTTCCGCGACATGAGGTTGGATACGCAGTATTTT. It is translated as CASSYFRDMRLDTQYF.

The chain joins TRBV6-1 to TRBJ2-3, with 9 bases that match TRBD1. The CDR3 runs to 15 residues. J was trimmed by 4 bases and V by 6 bases; bases with no gene match: 8. The V gene's germline CDR1 is MNHNS and CDR2 SASEGT. CDR3 loop: CASRPGQGGSDTQYF. The CDR3 DNA is TGTGCCAGCAGGCCGGGACAGGGAGGGTCAGATACGCAGTATTTT.

This clonotype was counted only a few times. This chain uses TRBV6-5 with TRBJ1-1; possibly TRBD1 for D (6 bases). Germline V gene lookup returns CDR1 MNHEY and CDR2 SVGAGI. Trimming removed 4 bases at V and 3 bases at J, with 15 bases between. The CDR3 is made up of 15 amino acids. The CDR3, as DNA: TGTGCCAGCAGTTGGGGGGGCGCACAGGACACTGAAGCTTTCTTT. It specifies CASSWGGAQDTEAFF.

This chain links TRBV20-1 with TRBJ2-5; D gene unclear. V dropped 5 bases and J dropped 2 bases, with 15 bases sitting between them. The germline V gene encodes CDR1 DFQATT and CDR2 SNEGSKA (reference sequence). The CDR3 totals 14 residues. The CDR3 nucleotides read TGCAGTGCTCCGACCATGGGGAAACAAGAGACCCAGTACTTC. This sequence encodes CSAPTMGKQETQYF.

This clonotype was observed a few times. In DNA form, the CDR3 reads TGTGCCAGCAGTACCTCAGGGGCTTATAATTCACCCCTCCACTTT. It yields the protein CASSTSGAYNSPLHF. The genes are TRBV6-6 and TRBJ1-6; a possible D gene is TRBD1 (6 bases). The germline gives CDR1 MNHNY, CDR2 SVGAGI (reference sequence). The CDR3 is made up of 15 amino acids. Trimming cost V 5 bases and J 4 bases, with 12 bases left between them.

The V call is TRBV7-6, the J call TRBJ1-5; D not certain. CDR3 length equals 14 residues. Per the germline V gene, CDR1 is SGHVS and CDR2 is FNYEAQ. Trimming removed 5 bases from V and 7 bases from J, with 15 bases in between. The CDR3 reads CASSADPSGQPQHF. DNA of the CDR3: TGTGCCAGCAGCGCGGACCCTTCAGGCCAGCCCCAGCATTTT. Full variable domain (outside the CDR3, taken from reference TRBV7-6 and TRBJ1-5): GAGVSQSPRYKVTKRGQDVALRCDPISGHVSLYWYRQALGQGPEFLTYFNYEAQQDKSGLPNDRFSAERPEGSISTLTIQRTEQRDSAMYRCASSADPSGQPQHFGDGTRLSIL.

This clonotype turned up a few times. This rearrangement joins TRBV6-5 to TRBJ1-1; D is ambiguous. V was pared by 0 bases and J by 11 bases, with 22 bases between. The CDR3 length is 16 residues. Germline CDR1 MNHEY, CDR2 SVGAGI. Here the CDR3 reads CASSYSIPMPPTWAFF. The DNA for the CDR3 is TGTGCCAGCAGTTACTCGATACCAATGCCTCCTACGTGGGCTTTCTTT.

Only a few counts were recorded for this clonotype. The gene calls are TRBV5-1 and TRBJ2-1; 9 bases are shared with TRBD2. This CDR3 spans 18 amino acids. The V segment lost 0 bases and the J segment 4 bases; nucleotides outside the gene matches: 11. Germline V gene sequence: CDR1 SGHRS, CDR2 YFSETQ. The CDR3, as DNA: TGCGCCAGCAGCTTGGGCGCGGTTAGCGGGGGCCTATACAATGAGCAGTTCTTC. Translation: CASSLGAVSGGLYNEQFF.

J is TRBJ2-1 and V is TRBV5-1; D possibly corresponds to TRBD1 (6 bases). Per germline, CDR1 SGHRS and CDR2 YFSETQ. The CDR3 is 18 amino acids. V was cut by 4 bases and J by 0 bases, with 20 bases left in between. The CDR3 loop is CASSLLTGHGPSYNEQFF. Written as DNA, the CDR3 is TGCGCCAGCAGCCTTCTGACGGGACACGGACCCTCCTACAATGAGCAGTTCTTC.

This chain links TRBV6-5 with TRBJ2-3; 14 bases fit TRBD2. CDR3 size: 19 residues. Germline CDR1 is MNHEY and CDR2 is SVGAGI. Trimming at V came to 8 bases and at J to 9 bases, leaving 22 bases not matched to a gene. DNA for the CDR3: TGTGCCAGCTACTCCGCCGGGACTAGCGGGGGACCCCACATGGCCACGCAGTATTTT. Its translation is CASYSAGTSGGPHMATQYF.

Many counts were recorded for this clonotype. The gene calls are TRBV2 and TRBJ2-5; perhaps TRBD1 as D (5 bases). This CDR3 is built from 14 residues. Germline CDR1 and CDR2: SNHLY and FYNNEI. Trimming removed 8 bases from V and 5 bases from J, with 18 bases in between. As DNA, the CDR3 is TGTGCCAGCTCAAGGACAACCTCCGGGGAGACCCAGTACTTC. The encoded protein is CASSRTTSGETQYF.

This clonotype was recorded at least ten times. J is TRBJ1-1 and V is TRBV5-1, with D possibly matching TRBD1 (5 bases). V was pared by 4 bases and J by 8 bases, with 15 bases between. The CDR3 runs 13 residues. Germline CDR1 SGHRS, CDR2 YFSETQ. This chain's CDR3 is CASSPQGSAEAFF. DNA for the CDR3: TGCGCCAGCAGCCCGCAGGGAAGCGCGGAAGCTTTCTTT.

This clonotype was seen a single time. The chain couples TRBV7-9 to TRBJ1-5, with a weak D call TRBD1 (6 bases). Germline CDR1 is SEHNR and CDR2 is FQNEAQ (reference sequence). V was shortened by 1 base and J by 6 bases, with 19 bases between the two germline ends. There are 17 residues in the CDR3. CDR3 protein: CASSLGPKGEWSQPQHF. CDR3 bases: TGTGCCAGCAGCTTAGGCCCTAAGGGGGAATGGAGTCAGCCCCAGCATTTT.

This clonotype came up many times. This chain links TRBV4-3 with TRBJ2-5, with D possibly being TRBD2 (6 bases). This CDR3 region has 14 residues. Germline V gene lookup returns CDR1 LGHNA and CDR2 YSLEER. The V end lost 1 base, the J end lost 3 bases, and 9 bases lay between the germline ends. CDR3 amino acids: CASSQVGGEETQYF. DNA of the CDR3: TGCGCCAGCAGCCAAGTCGGCGGGGAAGAGACCCAGTACTTC.

The rearrangement uses TRBV6-5 and TRBJ2-2; TRBD2 matches at 9 bases. The germline CDR1 and CDR2 sequences are MNHEY and SVGAGI. The CDR3 is 17 amino acids. The trim removed 0 bases at V and 6 bases at J, leaving 8 bases unmatched. CDR3 bases: TGTGCCAGCAGTTACTCGAGCGGGGGGAGGGTTGCCGGGGAGCTGTTTTTT. It codes for CASSYSSGGRVAGELFF.

The genes are TRBV6-2 or TRBV6-3 and TRBJ2-4, with a possible D match to TRBD1 (5 bases). With 6 bases removed from V and 0 bases from J, the gap between germline ends came to 15 bases. CDR1 MNHEY and CDR2 SVGEGT come from the germline V gene. The CDR3 is made up of 16 amino acids. The CDR3 bases are TGTGCCAGCAGGGGAACCGTGGGGCTAGCCAAAAACATTCAGTACTTC. Its protein product is CASRGTVGLAKNIQYF.

This clonotype was picked up a small number of times. The V gene is TRBV5-1, the J gene TRBJ2-5, with 9 bases matching TRBD2. Trimming removed 9 bases from V and 0 bases from J; junction bases left unmatched: 9. This CDR3 contains 15 residues. Germline V CDR1 and CDR2: SGHRS, YFSETQ. The CDR3 DNA reads as TGCGCCACCCGACCTAGCGGGGCCTACCAAGAGACCCAGTACTTC. Translating it yields CATRPSGAYQETQYF.

This rearrangement joins TRBV4-2 to TRBJ2-1, with 11 bases matching TRBD2. This CDR3 has 18 amino acids. Germline V lookup: CDR1 LGHNA, CDR2 YNFKEQ. The J segment lost 3 bases and the V segment lost 0 bases, leaving 7 bases of the junction unmatched. The CDR3 DNA follows: TGTGCCAGCAGCCAAGAAACTAGCGGGGGCCCCTACTACAATGAGCAGTTCTTC. This codes for CASSQETSGGPYYNEQFF.

In this sample, this clonotype turned up many times. The chain couples TRBV20-1 to TRBJ2-7; D gene uncertain. The V end was cut by 0 bases, the J end by 3 bases, with 12 bases between. The CDR3 length is 14 residues. The germline V gene has CDR1 DFQATT and CDR2 SNEGSKA (reference sequence). The CDR3 region has the DNA TGCAGTGCTAGAGACAGCCTGTCCGACTACGAGCAGTACGTC. Amino acids: CSARDSLSDYEQYV.